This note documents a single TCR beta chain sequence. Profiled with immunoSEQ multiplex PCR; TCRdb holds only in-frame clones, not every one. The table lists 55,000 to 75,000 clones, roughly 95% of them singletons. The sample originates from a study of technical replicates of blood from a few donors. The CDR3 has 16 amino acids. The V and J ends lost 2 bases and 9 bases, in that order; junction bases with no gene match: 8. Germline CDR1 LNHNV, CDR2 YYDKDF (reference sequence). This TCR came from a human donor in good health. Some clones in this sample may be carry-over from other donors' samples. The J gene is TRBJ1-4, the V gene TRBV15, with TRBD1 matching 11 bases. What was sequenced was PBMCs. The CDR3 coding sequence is TGTGCCACCAGCAGAACCGGGACAGGGGGGTTTAAAAAACTGTTTTTT. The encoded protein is CATSRTGTGGFKKLFF.